This T cell receptor beta chain was captured by sequencing in a study of monozygotic twins with inflammatory bowel disease. TCRdb re-analyzed the 5' RACE reads; it lists each CDR3 protein once, without DNA. The sample has 350,000 to 400,000 distinct CDR3 sequences; the top ten hold approximately 2.8%. Germline V lookup: CDR1 PRHDT, CDR2 FYEKMQ (reference sequence). CDR3 length: 17 amino acids. The sequence came from a human donor with ulcerative colitis or Crohn's disease, or a healthy co-twin of an affected twin (not recorded which). The rearrangement links TRBV13 to TRBJ2-7. The sample consisted of blood. The chain's CDR3 is CASSLGRRIGGSYEQYF.